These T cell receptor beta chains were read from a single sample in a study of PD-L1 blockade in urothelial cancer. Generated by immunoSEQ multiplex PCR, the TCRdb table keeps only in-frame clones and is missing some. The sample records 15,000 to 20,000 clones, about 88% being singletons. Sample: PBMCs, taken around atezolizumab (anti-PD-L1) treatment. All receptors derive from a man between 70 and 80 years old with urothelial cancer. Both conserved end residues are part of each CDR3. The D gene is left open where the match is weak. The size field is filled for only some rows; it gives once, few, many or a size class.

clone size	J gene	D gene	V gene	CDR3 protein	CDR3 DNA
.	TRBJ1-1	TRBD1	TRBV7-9	CASSAAGGLGTEAFF	TGTGCCAGCAGCGCAGCAGGGGGCTTGGGCACTGAAGCTTTCTTT
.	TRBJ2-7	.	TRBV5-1	CASRGGYEQYF	TGCGCCAGCAGGGGGGGATACGAGCAGTACTTC
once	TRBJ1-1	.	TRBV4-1	CASSQVVQVRTEAFF	TGCGCCAGCAGCCAAGTCGTCCAGGTACGAACTGAAGCTTTCTTT
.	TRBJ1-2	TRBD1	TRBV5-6	CASSSGQENYGYTF	TGTGCCAGCAGCTCCGGACAGGAGAACTACGGCTACACCTTC
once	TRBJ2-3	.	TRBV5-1	CASGGKDTDTQYF	TGCGCCAGCGGGGGGAAAGACACAGATACGCAGTATTTT
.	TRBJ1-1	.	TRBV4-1	CASSQARLNTEAFF	TGCGCCAGCAGCCAAGCACGGTTGAACACTGAAGCTTTCTTT
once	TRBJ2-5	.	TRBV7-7	CASSLSRSGTETQYF	TGTGCCAGCAGCTTAAGTCGATCGGGAACGGAGACCCAGTACTTC
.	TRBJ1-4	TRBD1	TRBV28	CASSLWDRKKDDEKLFF	TGTGCCAGCAGTTTGTGGGACAGAAAAAAGGACGATGAAAAACTGTTTTTT
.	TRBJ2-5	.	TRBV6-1	CASSRFVETQYF	TGTGCCAGCAGCAGGTTCGTTGAGACCCAGTACTTC
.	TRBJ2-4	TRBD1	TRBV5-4	CASSLDRGRSDIQYF	TGTGCCAGCAGCTTAGACAGGGGTAGGAGTGACATTCAGTACTTC
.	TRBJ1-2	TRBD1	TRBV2	CASTTLVGTGGYGYTF	TGTGCCAGCACTACCCTCGTCGGGACAGGGGGTTATGGCTACACCTTC
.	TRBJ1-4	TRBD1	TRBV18	CASSPPNEGASEKLFF	TGTGCCAGCTCACCACCGAACGAGGGGGCGAGCGAAAAACTGTTTTTT
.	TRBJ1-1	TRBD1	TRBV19	CASSKGGGRTEAFF	TGTGCCAGTAGTAAAGGGGGCGGGAGGACTGAAGCTTTCTTT
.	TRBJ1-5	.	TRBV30	CAWRQNRDQPQHF	TGTGCCTGGAGGCAAAACAGGGATCAGCCCCAGCATTTT
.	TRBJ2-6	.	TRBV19	CASNRGVGANVLTF	TGTGCCAGTAATAGGGGTGTTGGGGCCAACGTCCTGACTTTC
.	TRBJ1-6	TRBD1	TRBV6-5	CASSYSDRGLSPLHF	TGTGCCAGCAGTTACTCGGACAGGGGTCTCTCACCCCTCCACTTT
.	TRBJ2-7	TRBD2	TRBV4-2	CASSHPASGVSSYEQYF	TGTGCCAGCAGCCACCCAGCTAGCGGGGTGTCGTCCTACGAGCAGTACTTC
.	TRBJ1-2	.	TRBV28	CASNWGGDGANGYTF	TGTGCCAGCAATTGGGGGGGAGATGGGGCAAATGGCTACACCTTC
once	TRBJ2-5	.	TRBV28	CASTPPGLQETQYF	TGTGCCAGCACCCCCCCGGGTCTCCAAGAGACCCAGTACTTC
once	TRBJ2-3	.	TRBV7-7	CASSLLGQAPDTQYF	TGTGCCAGCAGCTTATTGGGCCAGGCCCCAGATACGCAGTATTTT
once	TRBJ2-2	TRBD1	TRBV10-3	CAIKGQGLTGELFF	TGTGCCATCAAGGGACAGGGACTCACCGGGGAGCTGTTTTTT
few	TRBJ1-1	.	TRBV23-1	CASHLRGLTEAFF	TGCGCCAGCCACCTAAGGGGGTTGACTGAAGCTTTCTTT
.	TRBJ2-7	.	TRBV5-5	CASSSAGYEQYF	TGTGCCAGCAGCTCCGCGGGGTACGAGCAGTACTTC